This passage covers 18 T cell receptor beta chains from one sample sequenced in a study of blood T cells in healthy people across ages. Combining a sample-barcoded 5' primer with a J-beta primer mix, a second PCR ran for 7 to 11 cycles. MiXCR, run by TCRdb on the 5' RACE reads, gives a single entry per CDR3 protein. The sample consists of 1.5 million to 2 million distinct CDR3 sequences, 49% of them appearing once. The specimen sequenced was blood. The receptor source for this set is a woman between 40 and 55 years old in good health.

A few counts support this clonotype. The chain employs TRBV9 and TRBJ1-2; TRBD1 might be the D (6 bases). Germline V gives CDR1 SGDLS, CDR2 YYNGEE. The CDR3 is 14 residues long. V lost 3 bases and J lost 0, with 9 bases in between. For the CDR3, the DNA is TGTGCCAGCAGCGCGACAGGAGCTAACTATGGCTACACCTTC. It yields the protein CASSATGANYGYTF.

The chain recombines TRBV7-3 with TRBJ1-2; maybe TRBD1 (6 bases). The CDR3 sequence is 16 residues long. V was shortened by 5 bases and J by 0 bases, with 16 bases between the two germline ends. Germline V gene lookup returns CDR1 SGHTA and CDR2 FQGTGA. Here the CDR3 reads CASSPGGADSNYGYTF. CDR3 in DNA: TGTGCCAGCAGCCCCGGGGGGGCAGACTCTAACTATGGCTACACCTTC.

The sample holds a few counts of this clonotype. The rearrangement joins TRBV2 to TRBJ2-6; 7 bases are a match to TRBD1. Unmatched junction bases numbered 1, after V lost 8 bases and J lost 0 bases. The germline V gene has CDR1 SNHLY and CDR2 FYNNEI. This CDR3 comprises 14 residues. The CDR3 nucleotides read TGTGCCAGCCAGGGGGACTCTGGGGCCAACGTCCTGACTTTC. Amino acids: CASQGDSGANVLTF.

This clonotype was seen only a few times. The chain carries TRBV5-5 and TRBJ2-3; weak D call: TRBD2 (6 bases). Germline V lookup: CDR1 SGHKS, CDR2 YYEKEE (reference sequence). Trimming cost V 3 bases and J 12 bases, with 17 bases left between them. The length of the CDR3 is 13 residues. The CDR3 DNA reads TGTGCCAGCAGCTCCCAACTAGCCGGGGATCAGTATTTT. Encoded protein: CASSSQLAGDQYF.

The CDR3 here is CSATGTSGGDTQYF. The CDR3 nucleotides read TGCAGTGCTACTGGGACTAGCGGGGGAGATACGCAGTATTTT. The gene calls are TRBV20-1 and TRBJ2-3, with TRBD2 identical over 14 bases. CDR1 and CDR2 from the germline V gene are DFQATT and SNEGSKA (reference sequence). The junction had 2 bases not matched to a gene; V was cut back by 4 bases and J by 5 bases. The CDR3 spans 14 residues.

This clonotype was counted only a few times. J is TRBJ2-1 and V is TRBV7-2, with D possibly TRBD1 on 6 matching bases. CDR3 size: 15 residues. Deletions cut 0 bases from V and 5 bases from J, with 11 bases between. CDR1 SGHTA and CDR2 FQGNSA come from the germline V gene. CDR3 bases: TGTGCCAGCAGCTTAGCCGACAGGCCCCACAATGAGCAGTTCTTC. Translated: CASSLADRPHNEQFF.

This rearrangement joins TRBV11-1 to TRBJ2-7, with 7 bases identical to TRBD1. Looked up from germline, CDR1 is SGHAT and CDR2 is FQDESV (reference sequence). CDR3 length equals 15 residues. With 5 bases clipped from V and 2 bases from J, the junction kept 9 bases outside the gene matches. CDR3 nucleotide sequence: TGTGCCAGCAGCCCGGGACAGCCGCCCCCCTACGAGCAGTACTTC. The encoded protein is CASSPGQPPPYEQYF.

Comments on this clonotype: At one of its ends the junction is not consistent with the germline gene, which may arise from a read error. The rearrangement uses TRBV12-3 or TRBV12-4 and TRBJ2-5; 10 nucleotides agree with TRBD2. CDR3 length: 14 residues. Here the CDR3 reads CASSVAGGFDEQYF. In nucleotides, the CDR3 is TGTGCCAGCAGTGTAGCGGGGGGTTTCGATGAGCAGTACTTC.

A few counts support this clonotype. The chain uses TRBV7-2 and TRBJ2-3; 7 bases fit TRBD1. V trimming: 1 base; J trimming: 7 bases; junction bases outside the gene matches: 2. This CDR3 is 13 amino acids long. Germline CDR1 reads SGHTA; CDR2 reads FQGNSA. CDR3 sequence: CASSLGQGNTQYF. The CDR3 DNA reads as TGTGCCAGCAGCTTAGGACAGGGTAATACGCAGTATTTT.

This clonotype was detected a few times. The V gene is TRBV11-2, the J gene TRBJ2-1; 9 bases are shared with TRBD2. CDR3 length equals 17 residues. The V gene's germline CDR1 is SGHAT and CDR2 FQNNGV. V lost 5 bases and J lost 4; bases outside the gene matches: 12. This CDR3 reads CASSPQVLAGLYNEQFF. DNA of the CDR3: TGTGCCAGCAGCCCCCAGGTCCTAGCGGGGCTGTACAATGAGCAGTTCTTC.

The J gene is TRBJ2-2, the V gene TRBV4-3; D is undetermined. This CDR3 is built from 15 residues. Trimming stripped 1 base from V and 0 bases from J, with 6 bases between. The germline gives CDR1 LGHNA, CDR2 YSLEER. CDR3 DNA sequence: TGCGCCAGCAGCCAAGTTCCACCGAACACCGGGGAGCTGTTTTTT. It specifies CASSQVPPNTGELFF.

This clonotype was detected only a few times. The chain carries TRBV20-1 and TRBJ2-3, with D hard to call. The V and J ends lost 0 bases and 0 bases respectively, with 7 bases between them. CDR1 is DFQATT and CDR2 is SNEGSKA in the germline V gene (reference sequence). The CDR3 covers 14 residues. The CDR3 DNA follows: TGCAGTGCTAGAGATTGGGTCAGCACAGATACGCAGTATTTT. This encodes CSARDWVSTDTQYF.

This clonotype has only a few counts. The chain employs TRBV6-2 or TRBV6-3 and TRBJ2-5; 11 nucleotides line up with TRBD1. The V gene's germline CDR1 is MNHEY and CDR2 SVGEGT. The CDR3 loop spans 18 amino acids. V lost 4 bases to trimming and J lost 5 bases; unmatched junction nucleotides: 15. The CDR3 loop reads CASSFVDRGHSNLETQYF. In nucleotides, the CDR3 is TGTGCCAGCAGTTTCGTGGACAGGGGGCATAGTAATTTGGAGACCCAGTACTTC.

This clonotype was picked up a small number of times. This chain uses TRBV7-9 with TRBJ2-3; tentative D call: TRBD2 (5 bases). CDR3 length equals 16 residues. With 2 bases removed from V and 3 bases from J, the gap between germline ends came to 15 bases. Germline V gene sequence: CDR1 SEHNR, CDR2 FQNEAQ (reference sequence). CDR3 loop: CASSLLRTLNTDTQYF. CDR3 nucleotides: TGTGCCAGCAGCTTATTGAGGACTTTGAATACAGATACGCAGTATTTT. Drawing the rest from reference TRBV7-9 and TRBJ2-3, the complete variable domain is DTGVSQNPRHKITKRGQNVTFRCDPISEHNRLYWYRQTLGQGPEFLTYFQNEAQLEKSRLLSDRFSAERPKGSFSTLEIQRTEQGDSAMYLCASSLLRTLNTDTQYFGPGTRLTVL.

CDR3 sequence (DNA): TGCGCCAGCACCCTTAGCCTAGCAGCCTACAATGAGCAGTTCTTC. This gives the protein CASTLSLAAYNEQFF. The gene calls are TRBV5-1 and TRBJ2-1, with D perhaps matching TRBD2 (5 bases). V lost 6 bases and J lost 2, with 15 bases in between. The CDR3 is 15 amino acids. Germline assignment: CDR1 SGHRS and CDR2 YFSETQ.

The table lists this clonotype with a few counts. The chain links TRBV3-1 to TRBJ1-2; 8 positions agree with TRBD1. V trimming: 3 bases; J trimming: 4 bases; junction bases outside the gene matches: 7. Germline V lookup: CDR1 LGHDT, CDR2 YNNKEL (reference sequence). The CDR3 length is 15 residues. CDR3 residues: CASSQGTGEVYGYTF. The CDR3 DNA reads as TGTGCCAGCAGCCAGGGGACAGGCGAAGTCTATGGCTACACCTTC.

This clonotype was counted at least ten times. Relative to the germline gene, one junction end is altered; a read error may explain this. This rearrangement joins TRBV4-3 to TRBJ1-5; 10 bases are a match to TRBD1. Germline V gives CDR1 LGHNA, CDR2 YSLEER. CDR3 length: 15 amino acids. CDR3 nucleotides: TGTGCCAGCAGCCAAGGGACAGGGGGCAATCAGCCCCAGCATTTT. The encoded protein is CASSQGTGGNQPQHF.

This chain joins TRBV20-1 and TRBJ2-4, with 7 bases aligning to TRBD1. With the DNA end fitting TRBJ2-7 better, the J assignment may be wrong. From germline, CDR1 is DFQATT and CDR2 SNEGSKA (reference sequence). This CDR3 comprises 14 residues. DNA for the CDR3: TGCAGTGCTAGAGATCTCGACAGGGTCCACGAGCAGTACTTC. Its protein is CSARDLDRVHEQYF.